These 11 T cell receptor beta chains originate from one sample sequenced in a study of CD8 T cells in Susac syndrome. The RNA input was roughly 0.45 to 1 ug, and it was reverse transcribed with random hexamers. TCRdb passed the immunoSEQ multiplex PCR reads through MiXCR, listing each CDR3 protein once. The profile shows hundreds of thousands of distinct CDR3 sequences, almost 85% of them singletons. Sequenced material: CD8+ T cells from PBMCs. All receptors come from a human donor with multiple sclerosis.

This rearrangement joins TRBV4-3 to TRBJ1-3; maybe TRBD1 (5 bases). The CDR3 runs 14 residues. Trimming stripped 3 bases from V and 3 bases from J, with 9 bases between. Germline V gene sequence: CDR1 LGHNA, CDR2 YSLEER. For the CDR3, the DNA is TGCGCCAGCAGCCAGGGGGGAGGTGGAAACACCATATATTTT. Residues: CASSQGGGGNTIYF.

DNA of the CDR3: TGTGCCAGCAGTCCACAGACAGGTCCCCCCTACGAGCAGTACTTC. Protein: CASSPQTGPPYEQYF. The chain has TRBV27 and TRBJ2-7, with D possibly matching TRBD1 (6 bases). Germline V gene lookup returns CDR1 MNHEY and CDR2 SMNVEV (reference sequence). V lost 5 bases and J 2 bases, leaving 16 bases between the germline ends. This CDR3 is built from 15 residues.

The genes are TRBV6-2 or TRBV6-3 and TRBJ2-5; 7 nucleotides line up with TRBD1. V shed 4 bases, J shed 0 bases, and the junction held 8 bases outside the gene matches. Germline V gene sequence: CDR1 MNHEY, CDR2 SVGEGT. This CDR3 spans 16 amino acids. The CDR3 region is CASSFGTVSYQETQYF. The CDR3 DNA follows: TGTGCCAGCAGTTTTGGGACAGTCTCGTACCAAGAGACCCAGTACTTC.

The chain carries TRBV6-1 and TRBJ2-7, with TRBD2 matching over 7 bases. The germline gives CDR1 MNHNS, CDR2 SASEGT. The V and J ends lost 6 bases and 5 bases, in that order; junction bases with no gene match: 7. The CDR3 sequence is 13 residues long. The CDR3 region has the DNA TGTGCCAGCAGAGAGGGAGGGGCGAACGAGCAGTACTTC. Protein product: CASREGGANEQYF.

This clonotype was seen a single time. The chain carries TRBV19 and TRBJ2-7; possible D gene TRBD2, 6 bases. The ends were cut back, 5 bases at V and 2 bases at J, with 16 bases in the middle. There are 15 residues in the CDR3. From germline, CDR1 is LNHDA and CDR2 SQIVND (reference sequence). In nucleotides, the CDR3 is TGTGCCAGTAGTTCAATCAGCGGGTTAGCCTACGAGCAGTACTTC. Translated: CASSSISGLAYEQYF.

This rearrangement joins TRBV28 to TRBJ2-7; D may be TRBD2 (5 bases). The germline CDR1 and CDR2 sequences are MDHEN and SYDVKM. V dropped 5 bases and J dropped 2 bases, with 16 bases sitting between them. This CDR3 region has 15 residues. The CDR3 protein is CASSVLTGKTYEQYF. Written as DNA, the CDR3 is TGTGCCAGCAGTGTCCTAACCGGGAAAACCTACGAGCAGTACTTC.

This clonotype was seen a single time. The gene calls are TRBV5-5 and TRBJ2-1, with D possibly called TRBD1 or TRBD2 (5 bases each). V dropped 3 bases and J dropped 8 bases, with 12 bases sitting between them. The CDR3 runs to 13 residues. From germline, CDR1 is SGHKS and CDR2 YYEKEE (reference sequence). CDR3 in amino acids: CASSSDWGYEQFF. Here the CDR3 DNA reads TGTGCCAGCAGCTCGGACTGGGGGTATGAGCAGTTCTTC.

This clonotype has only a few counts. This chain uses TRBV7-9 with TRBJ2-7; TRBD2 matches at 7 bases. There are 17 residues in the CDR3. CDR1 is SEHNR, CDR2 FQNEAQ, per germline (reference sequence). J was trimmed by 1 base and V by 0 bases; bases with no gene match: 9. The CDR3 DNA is TGTGCCAGCAGCTTAGCCCCCCCCCTAGCGGAGTCCTACGAGCAGTACTTC. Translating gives CASSLAPPLAESYEQYF.

The CDR3 loop reads CAISEAGALAKNIQYF. The CDR3 DNA follows: TGTGCCATCAGTGAGGCGGGGGCTCTAGCCAAAAACATTCAGTACTTC. J is TRBJ2-4 and V is TRBV10-3, with D maybe TRBD2 (7 bases). CDR1 and CDR2 from the germline V gene are ENHRY and SYGVKD. The CDR3 has 16 amino acids. Between the trimmed V and J ends, which lost 2 bases and 0 bases, there was a span of 11 bases.

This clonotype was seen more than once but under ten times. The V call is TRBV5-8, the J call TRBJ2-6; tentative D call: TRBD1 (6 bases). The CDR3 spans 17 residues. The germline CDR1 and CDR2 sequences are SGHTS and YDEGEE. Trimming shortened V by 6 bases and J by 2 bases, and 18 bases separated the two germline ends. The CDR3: CASILTEQGTGANVLTF. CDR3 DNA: TGTGCCAGCATTCTCACCGAACAGGGAACTGGGGCCAACGTCCTGACTTTC.

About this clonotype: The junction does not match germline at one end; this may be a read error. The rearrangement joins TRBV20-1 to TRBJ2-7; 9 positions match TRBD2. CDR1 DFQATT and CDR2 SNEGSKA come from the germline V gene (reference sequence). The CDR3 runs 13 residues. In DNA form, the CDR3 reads TGCAGTGCCAACGAGGGGACTAGCAACGAGCAGGACTTC. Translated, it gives CSANEGTSNEQDF.